Reported below is one T cell receptor (beta chain). The data stem from a study of blood T cell repertoires in COVID-19. Turning to the study itself: The United States, Italy and Spain supplied acute and convalescent COVID-19 samples. PBMCs, B-cell-depleted T cells, or T cells were the source of the cDNA or gDNA that made up the material.

The table came from immunoSEQ multiplex PCR; TCRdb's copy has only in-frame clones and leaves some out. The sample yields about 210,000 clones, roughly 85% seen once. The CDR3 consists of 15 residues. V was clipped by 0 bases and J by 1 base, with 9 bases between them. The germline V gene encodes CDR1 SGDLS and CDR2 YYNGEE. Sequencing input: peripheral blood. The rearrangement links TRBV9 to TRBJ2-3; TRBD2 might be the D (5 bases). This TCR derives from a woman aged 35 to 49 with active or convalescent COVID-19. The DNA for the CDR3 is TGTGCCAGCAGCGTAGAAGGAGCGGGCACAGATACGCAGTATTTT. This gives the protein CASSVEGAGTDTQYF.